Listed here are 29 T cell receptor beta chains from one sample, sequenced in a study of blood T cell repertoires in COVID-19. Sequenced by immunoSEQ multiplex PCR; TCRdb stores in-frame clones only, minus some. The table includes approximately 100,000 clones, 85% to 90% detected once. The material sequenced was peripheral blood. Source of these receptors: a human donor with acute or convalescent COVID-19. The donor label of this sample is uncertain.

The gene calls are TRBV6-2 or TRBV6-3 and TRBJ2-1, with 7 bases that match TRBD2. The J segment lost 7 bases and the V segment lost 3 bases, leaving 9 bases of the junction unmatched. Germline-derived CDR1 and CDR2 are MNHEY and SVGEGT. The CDR3 runs to 15 residues. This CDR3 is CASSYHRTRINEQFF. Here the CDR3 DNA reads TGTGCCAGCAGTTATCATCGGACTAGGATAAATGAGCAGTTCTTC.

The CDR3 loop is CASSSQGNTEAFF. CDR3 in DNA: TGTGCCAGCAGCTCCCAGGGAAACACTGAAGCTTTCTTT. V and J are TRBV7-9 and TRBJ1-1; TRBD1 is a possible D gene (5 bases). The length of the CDR3 is 13 residues. Between the trimmed V and J ends, which lost 4 bases and 2 bases, there was a span of 8 bases. From germline, CDR1 is SEHNR and CDR2 FQNEAQ (reference sequence).

This rearrangement joins TRBV28 to TRBJ1-5; TRBD1 aligns across 9 bases. The trim removed 3 bases at V and 3 bases at J, leaving 9 bases unmatched. Germline V gene data show CDR1 as MDHEN and CDR2 as SYDVKM. This CDR3 spans 17 amino acids. CDR3 nucleotides: TGTGCCAGCAGTTTGGGGACAGGGCCAACCTTCAATCAGCCCCAGCATTTT. It codes for CASSLGTGPTFNQPQHF.

This chain connects TRBV9 to TRBJ2-4; maybe TRBD2 (7 bases). V gave up 3 bases and J gave up 6 bases, with 22 bases separating them. The CDR3 covers 17 residues. CDR1 is SGDLS, CDR2 YYNGEE, per germline. CDR3: CASSAVGGGPWGNIQYF. Here the CDR3 DNA reads TGTGCCAGCAGCGCTGTAGGGGGAGGGCCATGGGGAAACATTCAGTACTTC.

The chain carries TRBV2 and TRBJ2-5; no definite D call. V lost 6 bases and J 0 bases, leaving 2 bases between the germline ends. The CDR3 is 11 residues long. Germline lookup yields CDR1 SNHLY and CDR2 FYNNEI. The CDR3, as DNA: TGTGCCAGCAGCTACCAAGAGACCCAGTACTTC. Translating it yields CASSYQETQYF.

The chain is built from TRBV30 and TRBJ1-5; D is perhaps TRBD1 (5 bases). Germline assignment: CDR1 GTSNPN and CDR2 SVGIG (reference sequence). This CDR3 is 14 amino acids long. V dropped 0 bases and J dropped 9 bases, with 15 bases sitting between them. CDR3 nucleotides: TGTGCCTGGAGTGTGAAGGGGACTATAGGGCCCCAGCATTTT. The encoded protein is CAWSVKGTIGPQHF.

This clone was found once. The rearrangement uses TRBV12-3 or TRBV12-4 and TRBJ2-1, with D maybe TRBD2 (5 bases). Trimming removed 3 bases at V and 9 bases at J, with 9 bases between. This CDR3 region has 12 residues. This CDR3 is CASSFGSGEQFF. The CDR3 DNA reads as TGTGCCAGCAGTTTTGGAAGCGGTGAGCAGTTCTTC.

V gene TRBV18 combines with J gene TRBJ1-4; 9 bases align to TRBD1. Germline loops: CDR1 KGHSH, CDR2 LQKENI. CDR3 size: 15 residues. Trimming took 4 bases from V and 5 from J; bases not matched to a gene: 5. The CDR3 nucleotides are TGTGCCAGCTCACAAGACAGGGGGGTGAATGAAAAACTGTTTTTT. Encoded protein: CASSQDRGVNEKLFF.

This chain connects TRBV2 to TRBJ2-3, with D possibly matching TRBD2 (6 bases). There are 13 residues in the CDR3. Deletions cut 11 bases from V and 4 bases from J, with 16 bases between. Germline CDR1 reads SNHLY; CDR2 reads FYNNEI. DNA for the CDR3: TGTGCCCACGCGGCCCGGAGGGCAGATACGCAGTATTTT. This codes for CAHAARRADTQYF. The full variable domain, with the rest looked up from reference TRBV2 and TRBJ2-3, is EPEVTQTPSHQVTQMGQEVILRCVPISNHLYFYWYRQILGQKVEFLVSFYNNEISEKSEIFDDQFSVERPDGSNFTLKIRSTKLEDSAMYFCAHAARRADTQYFGPGTRLTVL.

This rearrangement joins TRBV6-6 to TRBJ2-7; 7 nucleotides line up with TRBD2. The CDR3 has 13 residues. The V gene's germline CDR1 is MNHNY and CDR2 SVGAGI (reference sequence). V trimming: 4 bases; J trimming: 2 bases; junction bases outside the gene matches: 2. The CDR3 region is CASSWGGTYEQYF. CDR3 DNA sequence: TGTGCCAGCAGTTGGGGGGGTACCTACGAGCAGTACTTC.

V usage is TRBV19 and J usage is TRBJ2-3; 9 nucleotides agree with TRBD2. From germline, CDR1 is LNHDA and CDR2 SQIVND (reference sequence). The CDR3 is 15 residues long. The V gene end was trimmed by 3 bases and the J gene end by 5 bases; junction bases not matched to a gene: 6. CDR3 DNA: TGTGCCAGTAGTATCCAGGCGGGGGGGGTAGATACGCAGTATTTT. Encoded protein: CASSIQAGGVDTQYF. Full variable domain (missing parts from reference TRBV19 and TRBJ2-3): DGGITQSPKYLFRKEGQNVTLSCEQNLNHDAMYWYRQDPGQGLRLIYYSQIVNDFQKGDIAEGYSVSREKKESFPLTVTSAQKNPTAFYLCASSIQAGGVDTQYFGPGTRLTVL.

This sequence joins TRBV3-1 (or the pseudogene TRBV3-2) and TRBJ2-3, with 8 bases fitting TRBD1. V lost 2 bases to trimming and J lost 4 bases; unmatched junction nucleotides: 8. Germline-derived CDR1 and CDR2 are LGHDT and YNNKEL (reference sequence). CDR3 length equals 16 residues. This CDR3 is CASSQSPGQGSDTQYF. CDR3 sequence (DNA): TGTGCCAGCAGCCAAAGCCCCGGACAGGGCTCAGATACGCAGTATTTT.

The V call is TRBV6-5, the J call TRBJ1-2; the match to TRBD1 covers 8 bases. The CDR3 contains 14 residues. The J segment lost 7 bases and the V segment lost 5 bases, leaving 9 bases of the junction unmatched. In germline, CDR1 is MNHEY, CDR2 SVGAGI. The CDR3: CASSKQGGSSGYTF. The CDR3 coding sequence is TGTGCCAGCAGTAAACAGGGGGGTTCGTCTGGCTACACCTTC.

The chain combines TRBV19 with TRBJ1-5; no clear D gene. The germline V gene has CDR1 LNHDA and CDR2 SQIVND (reference sequence). CDR3 length equals 15 residues. V lost 7 bases, J lost 3 bases, and 16 bases lay in between. The CDR3 sequence is CASKAVSTTNQPQHF. CDR3 DNA: TGTGCCAGTAAGGCGGTCTCCACCACCAATCAGCCCCAGCATTTT.

The gene calls are TRBV7-8 and TRBJ2-1; D is undetermined. The V end was cut by 8 bases, the J end by 4 bases, with 18 bases between. The CDR3 is 15 amino acids. Germline V gives CDR1 SGHVS, CDR2 FQNEAQ. CDR3 sequence: CASLITTESYNEQFF. CDR3 DNA sequence: TGTGCCAGCTTGATTACTACTGAATCATACAATGAGCAGTTCTTC. The full variable domain, rest sourced from reference TRBV7-8 and TRBJ2-1, is GAGVSQSPRYKVAKRGQDVALRCDPISGHVSLFWYQQALGQGPEFLTYFQNEAQLDKSGLPSDRFFAERPEGSVSTLKIQRTQQEDSAVYLCASLITTESYNEQFFGPGTRLTVL.

The V call is TRBV18, the J call TRBJ1-4; 7 bases match TRBD1. Germline trimming cut 3 bases from V and 1 base from J; bases unmatched to any gene: 5. CDR1 is KGHSH, CDR2 LQKENI, per germline. CDR3 length: 16 residues. Written as DNA, the CDR3 is TGTGCCAGCTCACCTACAGGGGATGGAACTAATGAAAAACTGTTTTTT. Its translation is CASSPTGDGTNEKLFF.

The gene calls are TRBV28 and TRBJ1-3; D remains unclear. Germline CDR1 reads MDHEN; CDR2 reads SYDVKM. CDR3 length equals 12 residues. V lost 5 bases to trimming and J lost 11 bases, with 13 bases between them. The CDR3 region is CASSPTFRAIYF. CDR3 DNA sequence: TGTGCCAGCAGTCCGACTTTCCGCGCCATATATTTT.

This chain links TRBV7-2 with TRBJ1-2; 8 bases map to TRBD1. CDR1 is SGHTA and CDR2 is FQGNSA in the germline V gene. J gave up 8 bases and V 6 bases, and 8 bases lay outside the gene matches. This CDR3 has 13 residues. In DNA form, the CDR3 reads TGTGCCAGCAGTGCCAGGGGGCGCAGGGGCTACACCTTC. Amino acids: CASSARGRRGYTF.

The chain carries TRBV12-5 and TRBJ2-5, with TRBD2 as a possible D gene (6 bases). V lost 9 bases, J lost 5 bases, and 13 bases lay in between. The germline V gene has CDR1 LGHNT and CDR2 FRNRAP. CDR3 length: 12 residues. The CDR3 sequence: CASRGIRETQYF. Written as DNA, the CDR3 is TGTGCTAGCCGGGGGATCCGGGAGACCCAGTACTTC.

To note about this clone: Because the CDR3's place on the DNA is in doubt, the DNA is left out and the CDR3 is given as listed by TCRdb. V usage is TRBV9 and J usage is TRBJ1-1; the table's TRBD1 call for D was not verified on the DNA. The CDR3 is made up of 19 amino acids, end residues included. CDR1 is SGDLS, CDR2 YYNGEE, per germline. The CDR3 sequence: CASAGVFLCQQPAPPEAFF.

V and J are TRBV5-4 and TRBJ1-1; a weak D match, TRBD1 (5 bases). Germline V gives CDR1 SGHNT, CDR2 YYREEE (reference sequence). There are 13 residues in the CDR3. The V end lost 0 bases, the J end lost 7 bases, and 10 bases lay between the germline ends. The CDR3 loop is CASSLEGASEAFF. CDR3 nucleotides: TGTGCCAGCAGCTTGGAAGGGGCGAGTGAAGCTTTCTTT.

V is TRBV4-3 and J is TRBJ1-1; maybe TRBD1 (5 bases). CDR3 length: 16 amino acids. V shed 0 bases and J shed 5 bases, with 16 bases lying between them. CDR1 is LGHNA and CDR2 is YSLEER in the germline V gene. The CDR3 DNA reads TGCGCCAGCAGCCAAGACCTCCGGGGGGGTGCTACTGAAGCTTTCTTT. As protein: CASSQDLRGGATEAFF.

The chain couples TRBV28 to TRBJ2-5; tentative D call: TRBD1 (5 bases). Trimming stripped 7 bases from V and 4 bases from J, with 13 bases between. CDR3 length: 13 amino acids. Germline assignment: CDR1 MDHEN and CDR2 SYDVKM. CDR3 protein: CASNPGFGETQYF. CDR3 bases: TGTGCCAGCAACCCAGGGTTCGGAGAGACCCAGTACTTC. Based on the CDR3 plus reference TRBV28 and TRBJ2-5, the full variable domain is DVKVTQSSRYLVKRTGEKVFLECVQDMDHENMFWYRQDPGLGLRLIYFSYDVKMKEKGDIPEGYSVSREKKERFSLILESASTNQTSMYLCASNPGFGETQYFGPGTRLLVL.

Only one count was recorded for this clone. V usage is TRBV14 and J usage is TRBJ1-1; 7 nucleotides align to TRBD1. Germline CDR1 is SGHDN and CDR2 is FVKESK. The CDR3 runs to 13 residues. V shed 3 bases and J 5 bases; nucleotides not matched to a gene: 3. The CDR3 loop reads CASSHAGGTEAFF. The CDR3 DNA sequence: TGTGCCAGCAGCCACGCAGGGGGGACTGAAGCTTTCTTT.

The chain joins TRBV11-3 to TRBJ2-1; 16 positions agree with TRBD2. The V gene end was trimmed by 4 bases and the J gene end by 7 bases; junction bases not matched to a gene: 4. CDR3 length: 16 amino acids. Germline V gene data show CDR1 as SGHNT and CDR2 as YENEEA. DNA for the CDR3: TGTGCCAGCAGCTACGGGACTAGCGGGAGGGGTAATGAGCAGTTCTTC. It is translated as CASSYGTSGRGNEQFF.

For the CDR3, the DNA is TGTGCCAGCAGCTACGGAGGGGCGGGAGTTAAGTACAATGAGCAGTTCTTC. Translated: CASSYGGAGVKYNEQFF. The chain is built from TRBV5-4 and TRBJ2-1; TRBD2 agrees at 7 bases. CDR1 and CDR2 (germline): SGHNT, YYREEE (reference sequence). This CDR3 spans 17 amino acids. The V segment lost 3 bases and the J segment 4 bases; nucleotides outside the gene matches: 13.

This clone was observed a few times. The rearrangement joins TRBV19 to TRBJ2-3; D is undetermined. CDR1 and CDR2 (germline): LNHDA, SQIVND (reference sequence). The CDR3 spans 12 residues. V dropped 4 bases and J dropped 2 bases, with 4 bases sitting between them. The CDR3 region is CASSTYTDTQYF. CDR3 nucleotide sequence: TGTGCCAGTAGTACGTACACAGATACGCAGTATTTT.

The CDR3 loop reads CATETTRTEAFF. CDR3 sequence (DNA): TGTGCCACCGAAACTACGCGCACTGAAGCTTTCTTT. This chain links TRBV7-9 with TRBJ1-1; D remains unclear. The CDR3 totals 12 residues. Germline V gene data show CDR1 as SEHNR and CDR2 as FQNEAQ (reference sequence). V shed 10 bases and J shed 4 bases, with 13 bases lying between them.

This clone was found a few times. The genes are TRBV5-4 and TRBJ2-2; possibly TRBD1 for D (6 bases). V dropped 3 bases and J dropped 3 bases, with 15 bases sitting between them. Germline CDR1 and CDR2: SGHNT and YYREEE (reference sequence). CDR3 length equals 16 residues. The CDR3 DNA is TGTGCCAGCAGCTCCGTCGGGCCAGGGGACACCGGGGAGCTGTTTTTT. It yields the protein CASSSVGPGDTGELFF.